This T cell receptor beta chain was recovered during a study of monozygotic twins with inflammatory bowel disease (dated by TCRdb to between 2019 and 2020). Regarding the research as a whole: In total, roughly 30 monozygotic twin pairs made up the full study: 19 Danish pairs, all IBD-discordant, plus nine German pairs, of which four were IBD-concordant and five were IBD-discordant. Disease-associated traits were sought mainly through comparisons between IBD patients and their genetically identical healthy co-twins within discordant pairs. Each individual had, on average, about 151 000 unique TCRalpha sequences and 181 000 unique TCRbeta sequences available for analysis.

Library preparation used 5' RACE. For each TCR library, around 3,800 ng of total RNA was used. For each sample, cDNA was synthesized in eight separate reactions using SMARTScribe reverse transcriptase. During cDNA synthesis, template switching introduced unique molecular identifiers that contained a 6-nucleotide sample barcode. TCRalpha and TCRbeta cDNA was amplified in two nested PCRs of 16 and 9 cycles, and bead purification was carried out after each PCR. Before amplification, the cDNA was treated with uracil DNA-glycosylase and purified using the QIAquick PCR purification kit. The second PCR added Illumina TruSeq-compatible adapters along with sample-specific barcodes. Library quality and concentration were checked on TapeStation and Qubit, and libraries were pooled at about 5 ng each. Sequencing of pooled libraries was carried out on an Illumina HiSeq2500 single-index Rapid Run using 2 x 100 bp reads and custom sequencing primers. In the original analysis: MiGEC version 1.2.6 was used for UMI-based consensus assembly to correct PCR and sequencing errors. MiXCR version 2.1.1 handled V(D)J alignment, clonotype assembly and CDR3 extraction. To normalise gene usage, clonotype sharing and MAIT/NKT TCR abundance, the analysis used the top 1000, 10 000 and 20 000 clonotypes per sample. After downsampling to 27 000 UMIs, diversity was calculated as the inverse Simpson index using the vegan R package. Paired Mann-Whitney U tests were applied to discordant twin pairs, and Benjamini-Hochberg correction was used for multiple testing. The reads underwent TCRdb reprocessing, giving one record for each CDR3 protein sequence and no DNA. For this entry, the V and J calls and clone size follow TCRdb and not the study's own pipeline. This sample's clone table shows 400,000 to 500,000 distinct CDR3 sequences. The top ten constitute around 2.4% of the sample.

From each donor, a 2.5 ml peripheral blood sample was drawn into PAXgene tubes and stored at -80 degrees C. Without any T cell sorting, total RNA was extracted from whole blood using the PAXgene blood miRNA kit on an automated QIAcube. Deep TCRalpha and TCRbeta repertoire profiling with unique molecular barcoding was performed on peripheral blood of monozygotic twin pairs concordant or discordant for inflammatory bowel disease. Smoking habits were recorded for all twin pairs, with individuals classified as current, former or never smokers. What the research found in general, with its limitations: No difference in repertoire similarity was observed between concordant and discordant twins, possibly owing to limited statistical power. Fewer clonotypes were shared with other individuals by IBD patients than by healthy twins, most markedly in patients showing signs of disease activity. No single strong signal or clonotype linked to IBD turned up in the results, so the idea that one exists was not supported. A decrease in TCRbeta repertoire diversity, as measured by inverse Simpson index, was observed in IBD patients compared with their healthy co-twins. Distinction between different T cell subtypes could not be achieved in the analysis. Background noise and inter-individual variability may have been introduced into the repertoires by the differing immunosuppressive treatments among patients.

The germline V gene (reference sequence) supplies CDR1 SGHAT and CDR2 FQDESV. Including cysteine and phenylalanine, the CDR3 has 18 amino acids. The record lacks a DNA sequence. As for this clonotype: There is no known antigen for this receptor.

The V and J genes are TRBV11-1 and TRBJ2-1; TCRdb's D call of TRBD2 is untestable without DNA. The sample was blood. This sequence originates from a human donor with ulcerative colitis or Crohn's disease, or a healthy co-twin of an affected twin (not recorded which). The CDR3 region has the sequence CASSSYSGRAGSPHEQFF.